Shown below are 21 T cell receptor beta chains from a single sample sequenced in a study of blood T cell repertoires in COVID-19. Sequenced by immunoSEQ multiplex PCR; TCRdb stores in-frame clones only, minus some. The sample shows about 210,000 clones, 85% to 90% of them seen only once. What was sequenced was PBMCs or T cells enriched from blood (not recorded which). The source of these receptors is a man under 40 who had recovered from COVID-19.

The CDR3: CASTLSGRDYNSPLHF. The CDR3 DNA is TGTGCCAGCACCCTTTCGGGCAGGGATTATAATTCACCCCTCCACTTT. J is TRBJ1-6 and V is TRBV28; tentatively, D is TRBD1 (5 bases). V was pared by 7 bases and J by 4 bases, with 17 bases between. Germline V CDR1 and CDR2: MDHEN, SYDVKM. This CDR3 spans 16 amino acids.

The chain couples TRBV11-1 to TRBJ2-3, with TRBD2 as a possible D gene (5 bases). The CDR3 is 14 residues long. CDR1 and CDR2 (germline): SGHAT, FQDESV (reference sequence). With 3 bases removed from V and 1 base from J, the gap between germline ends came to 8 bases. CDR3 sequence: CASSFEGGTDTQYF. The CDR3 DNA sequence: TGTGCCAGCAGCTTTGAGGGCGGCACAGATACGCAGTATTTT.

The V gene is TRBV4-2, the J gene TRBJ1-5; a weak D match, TRBD1 (5 bases). The CDR3 spans 15 residues. Germline V lookup: CDR1 LGHNA, CDR2 YNFKEQ. V dropped 1 base and J dropped 7 bases, with 14 bases sitting between them. This chain's CDR3 is CASSQGQGELQPQHF. CDR3 sequence (DNA): TGTGCCAGCAGCCAAGGGCAGGGTGAGTTACAGCCCCAGCATTTT.

The rearrangement links TRBV7-2 to TRBJ2-2, with 9 bases matching TRBD2. CDR1 SGHTA and CDR2 FQGNSA come from the germline V gene. V gave up 1 base and J gave up 1 base; unmatched junction bases: 1. The length of the CDR3 is 16 residues. CDR3 coding DNA: TGTGCCAGCAGCTTAGAAGCGGGGGGGAACACCGGGGAGCTGTTTTTT. Protein product: CASSLEAGGNTGELFF.

In its sample, this clone was seen once. This chain uses TRBV5-4 with TRBJ2-7, with TRBD2 matching over 8 bases. CDR1 and CDR2 from the germline V gene are SGHNT and YYREEE (reference sequence). Trimming at V came to 4 bases and at J to 5 bases, leaving 20 bases not matched to a gene. The CDR3 spans 18 residues. CDR3 nucleotides: TGTGCCAGCAGCCCGCCGCCCGCTTTCGGCGGGAGGCGAGACGAGCAGTACTTC. It yields the protein CASSPPPAFGGRRDEQYF. Using reference TRBV5-4 and TRBJ2-7 for the parts outside the CDR3, the full variable domain is ETGVTQSPTHLIKTRGQQVTLRCSSQSGHNTVSWYQQALGQGPQFIFQYYREEENGRGNFPPRFSGLQFPNYSSELNVNALELDDSALYLCASSPPPAFGGRRDEQYFGPGTRLTVT.

This clone was seen a handful of times. V and J are TRBV24-1 and TRBJ2-3, with D maybe TRBD2 (6 bases). Germline lookup yields CDR1 KGHDR and CDR2 SFDVKD. The CDR3 runs to 15 residues. V lost 1 base to trimming and J lost 1 base, with 8 bases between them. CDR3 in amino acids: CATSDFGGGTDTQYF. The CDR3 DNA reads as TGTGCCACCAGTGATTTTGGAGGGGGCACAGATACGCAGTATTTT.

The J gene is TRBJ1-5, the V gene TRBV21-1. TRBV21-1 represents a pseudogene. CDR3 length: 23 amino acids. The CDR3 DNA sequence: TGTGCCAGCAACATGACTACAAATCCTTCAGGAATAGAAAGCACTTATAGCAATCAGCCCCAGCATTTT. Protein sequence: CASNMTTNPSGIESTYSNQPQHF.

The rearrangement links TRBV2 to TRBJ2-7, with D unclear. Trimming took 7 bases from V and 7 from J, leaving 14 bases between them. Germline lookup yields CDR1 SNHLY and CDR2 FYNNEI. This CDR3 contains 12 residues. The CDR3 coding sequence is TGTGCCAGCAATTCAGGTGTCTCGGAGCAGTACTTC. This sequence encodes CASNSGVSEQYF.

This chain links TRBV2 with TRBJ2-2, with D perhaps TRBD2 (6 bases). The CDR3 has 15 residues. The germline V and J ends were trimmed by 9 bases and 0 bases, with 14 bases remaining between them. Per germline, CDR1 SNHLY and CDR2 FYNNEI. CDR3 DNA sequence: TGTGCCAGATCAACCGGGACTTCGAACACCGGGGAGCTGTTTTTT. Residues: CARSTGTSNTGELFF.

The CDR3 region is CASSLVAGLAAGEQYF. CDR3 coding DNA: TGCGCCAGCAGCTTGGTCGCCGGACTAGCGGCGGGGGAGCAGTACTTC. The rearrangement uses TRBV5-1 and TRBJ2-7, with 10 bases that match TRBD2. This CDR3 region has 16 residues. Trimming removed 0 bases from V and 7 bases from J; junction bases left unmatched: 10. Germline V lookup: CDR1 SGHRS, CDR2 YFSETQ.

The chain employs TRBV9 and TRBJ1-2, with TRBD1 matching 8 bases. Looked up from germline, CDR1 is SGDLS and CDR2 is YYNGEE. The trim removed 2 bases at V and 2 bases at J, leaving 5 bases unmatched. This CDR3 has 15 residues. The CDR3 region has the DNA TGTGCCAGCAGCGTGGGGACAGGAGAGAACTATGGCTACACCTTC. Translation: CASSVGTGENYGYTF.

This clone was seen just once. The rearrangement links TRBV18 to TRBJ2-7; 9 nucleotides align to TRBD1. The CDR3 length is 14 residues. CDR1 is KGHSH, CDR2 LQKENI, per germline. The junction had 6 bases not matched to a gene; V was cut back by 2 bases and J by 7 bases. The CDR3 nucleotides read TGTGCCAGCTCACCAGGGACAGGGCCGTATGAGCAGTACTTC. Its protein product is CASSPGTGPYEQYF.

The CDR3 loop is CASSNRGPRNTEAFF. The CDR3 DNA is TGTGCCAGCAGCAACAGGGGGCCGAGAAACACTGAAGCTTTCTTT. The gene calls are TRBV6-2 or TRBV6-3 and TRBJ1-1; 9 bases match TRBD1. The V gene end was trimmed by 6 bases and the J gene end by 2 bases; junction bases not matched to a gene: 7. In germline, CDR1 is MNHEY, CDR2 SVGEGT. This CDR3 has 15 amino acids.

The J gene is TRBJ1-6, the V gene TRBV7-9; no reliable D call. CDR3 length equals 14 residues. Germline assignment: CDR1 SEHNR and CDR2 FQNEAQ (reference sequence). With 4 bases removed from V and 10 bases from J, the gap between germline ends came to 14 bases. This chain's CDR3 is CASSSNPGNSPLHF. For the CDR3, the DNA is TGTGCCAGCAGCTCAAATCCGGGAAACTCACCCCTCCACTTT.

The chain has TRBV21-1 and TRBJ2-1; the table's D call TRBD1 went unverified against the DNA. TRBV21-1 is tagged as a pseudogene. The CDR3 loop spans 16 amino acids. The CDR3 reads CASSKVLGHPYNEQFF. CDR3 coding DNA: TGTGCCAGCAGCAAAGTTCTCGGACACCCCTACAATGAGCAGTTCTTC.

Here the CDR3 DNA reads TGCGCCAGCAGTGCGGCTAGCGTAGGGAATGAGCAGTTCTTC. The encoded protein is CASSAASVGNEQFF. This chain connects TRBV5-1 to TRBJ2-1, with D possibly being TRBD2 (6 bases). Trimming took off 5 bases at V and 7 bases at J, with 16 bases between the two ends. The CDR3 is made up of 14 amino acids. The V gene's germline CDR1 is SGHRS and CDR2 YFSETQ. Combining the CDR3 with reference TRBV5-1 and TRBJ2-1 gives the whole variable domain KAGVTQTPRYLIKTRGQQVTLSCSPISGHRSVSWYQQTPGQGLQFLFEYFSETQRNKGNFPGRFSGRQFSNSRSEMNVSTLELGDSALYLCASSAASVGNEQFFGPGTRLTVL.

The chain couples TRBV19 to TRBJ2-1, with 8 nucleotides matching TRBD1. Unmatched junction bases numbered 14, after V lost 7 bases and J lost 6 bases. The CDR3 has 16 residues. Germline CDR1 LNHDA, CDR2 SQIVND (reference sequence). CDR3 sequence: CASTRPGTGHTNEQFF. The DNA of the CDR3 is TGTGCCAGTACGCGGCCCGGGACAGGACATACCAATGAGCAGTTCTTC.

The gene calls are TRBV7-8 and TRBJ2-7; 10 bases are a match to TRBD2. CDR1 is SGHVS, CDR2 FQNEAQ, per germline. The J segment lost 0 bases and the V segment lost 1 base, leaving 3 bases of the junction unmatched. The CDR3 runs to 16 residues. For the CDR3, the DNA is TGTGCCAGCAGCTTAGGATCTAGCGGGAGCTCCTACGAGCAGTACTTC. Translating it yields CASSLGSSGSSYEQYF.

The CDR3 nucleotides are TGTGCCAGCAGCTCGGGGGGCTCCGGAAACACCATATATTTT. Its translation: CASSSGGSGNTIYF. The gene calls are TRBV7-2 and TRBJ1-3; TRBD1 is a possible D gene (6 bases). Germline CDR1 SGHTA, CDR2 FQGNSA. The CDR3 loop spans 14 amino acids. The V and J ends lost 4 bases and 4 bases respectively, with 11 bases between them.

The chain has TRBV6-2 or TRBV6-3 and TRBJ1-4, with D unclear. The V gene's germline CDR1 is MNHEY and CDR2 SVGEGT. This CDR3 has 14 amino acids. V lost 8 bases and J 8 bases, leaving 18 bases between the germline ends. The CDR3 coding sequence is TGTGCCAGCCGCCCCCGGTCTCTCGTCGAAAAACTGTTTTTT. Translating gives CASRPRSLVEKLFF.

V usage is TRBV7-2 and J usage is TRBJ2-5; D call uncertain. Per the germline V gene, CDR1 is SGHTA and CDR2 is FQGNSA. With 1 base removed from V and 9 bases from J, the gap between germline ends came to 6 bases. The CDR3 spans 11 residues. The CDR3 DNA follows: TGTGCCAGCAGCTTAGGAGGAGCCCAGTACTTC. This translates into CASSLGGAQYF.